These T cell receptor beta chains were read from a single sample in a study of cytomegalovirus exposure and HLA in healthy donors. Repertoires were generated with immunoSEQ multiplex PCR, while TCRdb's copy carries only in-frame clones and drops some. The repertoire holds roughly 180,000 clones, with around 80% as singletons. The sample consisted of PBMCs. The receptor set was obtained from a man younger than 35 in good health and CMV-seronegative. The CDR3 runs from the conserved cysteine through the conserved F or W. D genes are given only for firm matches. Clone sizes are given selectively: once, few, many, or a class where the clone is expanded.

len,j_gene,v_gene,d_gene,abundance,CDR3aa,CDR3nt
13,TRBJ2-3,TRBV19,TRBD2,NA,CASSALATDTQYF,TGTGCCAGTAGTGCACTAGCGACAGATACGCAGTATTTT
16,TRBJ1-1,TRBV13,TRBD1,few,CASSLERGQLNTEAFF,TGTGCCAGCAGCTTAGAGAGGGGACAGCTGAACACTGAAGCTTTCTTT
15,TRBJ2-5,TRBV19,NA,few,CASSIPPTGRETQYF,TGTGCCAGTAGTATTCCACCGACAGGGAGGGAGACCCAGTACTTC
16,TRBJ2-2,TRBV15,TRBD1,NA,CATSRDRDRGAGELFF,TGTGCCACCAGCAGAGATCGTGACAGGGGGGCCGGGGAGCTGTTTTTT
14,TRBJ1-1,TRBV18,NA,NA,CASSRSQENTEAFF,TGTGCCAGCTCACGCTCACAGGAGAACACTGAAGCTTTCTTT
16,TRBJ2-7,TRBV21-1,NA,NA,CASSNPTRDSNYEQYF,TGTGCCAGCAGCAACCCGACCCGGGACAGTAACTACGAGCAGTACTTC
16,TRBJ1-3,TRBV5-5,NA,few,CASSLMDTSSGNTIYF,TGTGCCAGCAGCTTGATGGACACGTCCTCTGGAAACACCATATATTTT
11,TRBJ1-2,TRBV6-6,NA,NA,CASSYSNGYTF,TGTGCCAGCAGTTACTCCAATGGCTACACCTTC
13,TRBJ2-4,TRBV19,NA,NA,CASMERAKNIQYF,TGTGCCAGTATGGAGCGGGCCAAAAACATTCAGTACTTC
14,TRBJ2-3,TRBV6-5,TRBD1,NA,CASSSTGGTDTQYF,TGTGCCAGCAGTTCTACAGGGGGCACAGATACGCAGTATTTT
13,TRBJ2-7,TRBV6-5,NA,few,CASSYAGSYEQYF,TGTGCCAGCAGTTACGCCGGCTCCTACGAGCAGTACTTC
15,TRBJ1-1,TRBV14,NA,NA,CASSPHGRLNTEAFF,TGTGCCAGCAGCCCTCATGGCCGCTTGAACACTGAAGCTTTCTTT
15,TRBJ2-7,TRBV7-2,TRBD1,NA,CASSQGTGGPYEQYF,TGTGCCAGCAGCCAGGGGACAGGGGGGCCCTACGAGCAGTACTTC
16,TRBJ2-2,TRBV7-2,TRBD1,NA,CASSLMTGGNTGELFF,TGTGCCAGCAGCCTGATGACAGGGGGGAACACCGGGGAGCTGTTTTTT
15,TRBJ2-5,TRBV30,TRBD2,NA,CAWSVGLAGVETQYF,TGTGCCTGGAGTGTCGGGCTAGCGGGAGTAGAGACCCAGTACTTC
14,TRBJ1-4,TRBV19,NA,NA,CASSPAREWEKLFF,TGTGCCAGTAGTCCCGCCAGGGAATGGGAAAAACTGTTTTTT
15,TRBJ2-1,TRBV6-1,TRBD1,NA,CASKLGQGLDNEQFF,TGTGCCAGTAAACTGGGACAGGGACTTGACAATGAGCAGTTCTTC
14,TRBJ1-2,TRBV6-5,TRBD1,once,CASSPGQDIYGYTF,TGTGCCAGCAGTCCCGGACAGGACATCTATGGCTACACCTTC
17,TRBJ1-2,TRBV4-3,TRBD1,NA,CASSLDPTGGEGYGYTF,TGCGCCAGCAGCCTCGATCCAACAGGGGGCGAAGGGTATGGCTACACCTTC
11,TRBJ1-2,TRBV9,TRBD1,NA,CASNRGYGYTF,TGTGCCAGCAACAGGGGATATGGCTACACCTTC
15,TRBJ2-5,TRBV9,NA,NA,CASSVGILRGETQYF,TGTGCCAGCAGCGTAGGAATACTCCGGGGAGAGACCCAGTACTTC
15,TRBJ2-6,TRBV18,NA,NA,CASSSRGPGANVLTF,TGTGCCAGCTCGTCCAGGGGCCCAGGGGCCAACGTCCTGACTTTC
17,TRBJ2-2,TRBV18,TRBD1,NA,CASSPQPQGQHTGELFF,TGTGCCAGCTCACCACAACCCCAGGGACAGCACACCGGGGAGCTGTTTTTT
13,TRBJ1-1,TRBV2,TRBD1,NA,CASYEGGRTEAFF,TGTGCCAGCTATGAAGGGGGCCGCACTGAAGCTTTCTTT
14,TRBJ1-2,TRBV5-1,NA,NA,CASSLGHGGYGYTF,TGCGCCAGCAGCTTAGGACACGGCGGCTATGGCTACACCTTC
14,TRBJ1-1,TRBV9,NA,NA,CASSVGERVAEAFF,TGTGCCAGCAGCGTAGGGGAGCGGGTGGCTGAAGCTTTCTTT
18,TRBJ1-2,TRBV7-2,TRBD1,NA,CASSRIQGQGERRRGYTF,TGTGCCAGCAGCCGAATACAAGGACAGGGAGAACGCCGACGTGGCTACACCTTC
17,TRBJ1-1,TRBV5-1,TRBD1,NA,CASSRGTGAGSNTEAFF,TGCGCCAGCAGCAGAGGGACAGGGGCCGGATCGAACACTGAAGCTTTCTTT
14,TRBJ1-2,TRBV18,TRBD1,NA,CASSRTGGVYGYTF,TGTGCCAGCTCCCGGACAGGGGGCGTCTATGGCTACACCTTC
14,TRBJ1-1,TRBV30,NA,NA,CAWRPPFSPTEAFF,TGTGCCTGGAGACCCCCGTTTAGTCCTACTGAAGCTTTCTTT
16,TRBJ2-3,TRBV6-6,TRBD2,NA,CASRAKRESLTDTQYF,TGTGCCAGCAGGGCTAAGCGGGAGAGCCTCACAGATACGCAGTATTTT
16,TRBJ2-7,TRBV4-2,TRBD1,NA,CASSLSPGQGVYEQYF,TGTGCCAGCAGCCTTTCTCCGGGACAGGGAGTCTACGAGCAGTACTTC
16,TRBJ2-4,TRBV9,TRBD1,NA,CASSVGTGDDKNIQYF,TGTGCCAGCAGCGTAGGGACAGGGGACGATAAAAACATTCAGTACTTC
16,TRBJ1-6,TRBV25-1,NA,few,CASSETGFRDNSPLHF,TGTGCCAGCAGTGAAACAGGGTTCAGGGATAATTCACCCCTCCACTTT
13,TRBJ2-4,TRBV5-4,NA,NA,CASSPERRNIQYF,TGTGCCAGCAGCCCTGAAAGGAGGAACATTCAGTACTTC
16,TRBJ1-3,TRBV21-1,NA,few,CASSKGGLEAGNTIYF,TGTGCCAGCAGCAAAGGGGGTCTGGAGGCTGGAAACACCATATATTTT
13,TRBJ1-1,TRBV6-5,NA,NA,CASSYSRGLGAFF,TGTGCCAGCAGTTACTCTAGGGGACTTGGAGCTTTCTTT
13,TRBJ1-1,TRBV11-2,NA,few,CASSLFTNTEAFF,TGTGCCAGCAGCCTATTTACGAACACTGAAGCTTTCTTT
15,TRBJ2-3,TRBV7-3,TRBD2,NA,CASSLNTGGTDTQYF,TGTGCCAGCAGCTTAAATACGGGAGGGACAGATACGCAGTATTTT
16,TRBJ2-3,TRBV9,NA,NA,CASSPGGGGGADTQYF,TGTGCCAGCAGCCCCGGAGGTGGTGGGGGCGCAGATACGCAGTATTTT
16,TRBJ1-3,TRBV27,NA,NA,CASRSRAGGAGNTIYF,TGTGCCAGCAGAAGCCGGGCCGGGGGGGCTGGAAACACCATATATTTT
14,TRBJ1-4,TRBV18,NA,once,CASSPQGLNEKLFF,TGTGCCAGCTCACCACAGGGACTTAATGAAAAACTGTTTTTT
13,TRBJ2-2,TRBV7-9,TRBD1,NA,CASRTGDTGELFF,TGTGCCAGTCGGACAGGGGACACCGGGGAGCTGTTTTTT
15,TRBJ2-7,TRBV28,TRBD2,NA,CASSLSTSGGDEQYF,TGTGCCAGCAGTTTATCGACTAGCGGAGGGGACGAGCAGTACTTC
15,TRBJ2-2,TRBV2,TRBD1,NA,CASSGQGPNTGELFF,TGTGCCAGCAGTGGACAGGGGCCGAACACCGGGGAGCTGTTTTTT
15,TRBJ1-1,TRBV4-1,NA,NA,CASSQHREGYTEAFF,TGCGCCAGCAGCCAACACCGAGAGGGTTACACTGAAGCTTTCTTT
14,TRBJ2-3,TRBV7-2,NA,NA,CASSPRQSTDTQYF,TGTGCCAGCAGCCCCAGACAGAGTACAGATACGCAGTATTTT
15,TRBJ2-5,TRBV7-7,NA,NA,CASSLGVGRHETQYF,TGTGCTAGCAGCTTAGGGGTGGGGCGTCATGAGACCCAGTACTTC
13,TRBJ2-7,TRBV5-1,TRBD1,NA,CASSWGDRVEQYF,TGCGCCAGCAGCTGGGGGGACAGGGTGGAGCAGTACTTC
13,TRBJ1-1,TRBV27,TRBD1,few,CASRPQGDTEAFF,TGTGCCAGCAGGCCGCAGGGGGACACTGAAGCTTTCTTT
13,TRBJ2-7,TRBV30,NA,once,CAWSVQTQYEQYF,TGTGCCTGGAGTGTACAGACCCAGTACGAGCAGTACTTC
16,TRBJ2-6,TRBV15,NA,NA,CATSRDFQSGANVLTF,TGTGCCACCAGCAGAGATTTTCAATCTGGGGCCAACGTCCTGACTTTC
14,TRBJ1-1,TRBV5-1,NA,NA,CASSLVGGLTEAFF,TGCGCCAGCAGCTTGGTAGGGGGACTAACTGAAGCTTTCTTT
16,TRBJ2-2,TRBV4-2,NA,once,CASSQEESSAPGELFF,TGTGCCAGCAGCCAAGAGGAATCTAGCGCCCCCGGGGAGCTGTTTTTT
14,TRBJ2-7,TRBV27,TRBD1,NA,CASTLQGPRDEQYF,TGTGCCAGCACATTACAGGGGCCCAGGGACGAGCAGTACTTC
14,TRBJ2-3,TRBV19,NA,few,CASWDREPPYTQYF,TGTGCCAGTTGGGATCGGGAGCCCCCGTATACGCAGTATTTT
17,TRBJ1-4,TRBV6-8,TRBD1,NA,CASSRQGTHATNEKLFF,TGTGCCAGCAGCAGACAGGGGACCCATGCAACTAATGAAAAACTGTTTTTT